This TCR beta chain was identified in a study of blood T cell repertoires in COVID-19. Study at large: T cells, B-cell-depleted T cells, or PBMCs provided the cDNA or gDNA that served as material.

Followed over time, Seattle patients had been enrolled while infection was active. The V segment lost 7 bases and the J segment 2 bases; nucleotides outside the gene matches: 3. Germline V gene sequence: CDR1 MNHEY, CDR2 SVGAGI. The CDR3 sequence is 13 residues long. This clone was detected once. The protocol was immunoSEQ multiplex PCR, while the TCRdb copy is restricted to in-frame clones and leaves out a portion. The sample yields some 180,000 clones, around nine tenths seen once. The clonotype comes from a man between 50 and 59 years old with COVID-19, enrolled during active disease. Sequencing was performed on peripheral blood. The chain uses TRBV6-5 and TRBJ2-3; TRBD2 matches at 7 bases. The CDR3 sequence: CASIGTITDTQYF. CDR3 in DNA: TGTGCCAGCATCGGGACTATCACAGATACGCAGTATTTT.